One sample yielded the 5 T cell receptor beta chains listed below, sequenced in a study of OX40 agonist ivuxolimab in advanced cancers. TCRdb's copy holds only in-frame clones and misses some; the assay was immunoSEQ multiplex PCR. The sample holds about 25,000 clones, around 85% seen once. This specimen was CD4+ or CD8+ T cells sorted from blood, taken in a trial of the OX40 agonist ivuxolimab. All receptors derive from an adult with an advanced solid tumor such as melanoma, head and neck, liver or kidney cancer.

The chain carries TRBV27 and TRBJ2-1, with 7 bases matching TRBD1. From germline, CDR1 is MNHEY and CDR2 SMNVEV (reference sequence). V shed 4 bases, J shed 9 bases, and the junction held 3 bases outside the gene matches. This CDR3 has 12 residues. CDR3 DNA: TGTGCCAGCAGTTCGGGACAGCGTGAGCAGTTCTTC. This sequence encodes CASSSGQREQFF.

The V gene is TRBV5-5, the J gene TRBJ2-3, with TRBD2 matching over 11 bases. The germline V gene encodes CDR1 SGHKS and CDR2 YYEKEE (reference sequence). The J segment lost 7 bases and the V segment lost 0 bases, leaving 4 bases of the junction unmatched. The CDR3 is 15 residues long. The CDR3, as DNA: TGTGCCAGCAGCTTGGAACTAGCGGGAGCGCATACGCAGTATTTT. It encodes CASSLELAGAHTQYF.

The CDR3 sequence: CASSPGRTIYGYTF. The CDR3 DNA reads TGTGCCAGTAGCCCCGGGCGGACGATCTATGGCTACACCTTC. J is TRBJ1-2 and V is TRBV19; D is uncertain. CDR1 is LNHDA, CDR2 SQIVND, per germline (reference sequence). The CDR3 is 14 residues long. Trimming removed 6 bases at V and 4 bases at J, with 15 bases between.

V gene TRBV7-8 combines with J gene TRBJ1-1; D is possibly TRBD1 (5 bases). The CDR3 has 11 amino acids. The germline V gene encodes CDR1 SGHVS and CDR2 FQNEAQ. Trimming removed 3 bases from V and 7 bases from J, with 6 bases in between. CDR3 nucleotide sequence: TGTGCCAGCAGCTTGCAGGGTGAAGCTTTCTTT. Translation gives CASSLQGEAFF. Complete variable domain (other parts from reference TRBV7-8 and TRBJ1-1): GAGVSQSPRYKVAKRGQDVALRCDPISGHVSLFWYQQALGQGPEFLTYFQNEAQLDKSGLPSDRFFAERPEGSVSTLKIQRTQQEDSAVYLCASSLQGEAFFGQGTRLTVV.

Only a few counts were recorded for this clone. The CDR3 region has the DNA TGCGCCAGCAGTATGGCAGGGCCCGGCAATGAGCAGTTCTTC. This gives the protein CASSMAGPGNEQFF. V is TRBV4-1 and J is TRBJ2-1; maybe TRBD1 (5 bases). Germline CDR1 and CDR2: MGHRA and YSYEKL. The CDR3 is made up of 14 amino acids. Trimming left V 6 bases short and J 6 bases short, with 15 bases between.